This is a list of T cell receptor beta chains from one sample in a study of identical twins. TCRdb independently ran MiXCR on the 5' RACE reads; one entry per CDR3 protein. The sample lists 700,000 to 950,000 distinct CDR3 sequences, approximately 13% seen once, with around 1.6% in the top ten. The same sample was also studied in work on yellow fever vaccine responses in identical twins.

Sequencing was performed on PBMCs. Receptors originate from a woman aged 18-35 years in good health. The CDR3 runs from the conserved cysteine through the conserved F or W. Each record gives: V gene, J gene, CDR3 protein.

V: TRBV2
J: TRBJ1-6
CDR3: CASSEDRGSPLHF

V: TRBV5-1
J: TRBJ1-1
CDR3: CASSYSGGRRNTEAFF

V: TRBV20-1
J: TRBJ2-3
CDR3: CSAARWTSGTSTDTQYF

V: TRBV5-6
J: TRBJ2-7
CDR3: CASSPKRAWGSYEQYF

V: TRBV6-1
J: TRBJ1-2
CDR3: CASSEAGGGYGYTF

V: TRBV5-1
J: TRBJ1-6
CDR3: CASKGQNNSPLHF

V: TRBV10-3
J: TRBJ1-1
CDR3: CAISAKDGDTEAFF

V: TRBV29-1
J: TRBJ2-1
CDR3: CSVELGQGYNEQFF

V: TRBV2
J: TRBJ1-6
CDR3: CASSGDKTLYNSPLHF

V: TRBV5-1
J: TRBJ2-1
CDR3: CASSLEGADYNEQFF

V: TRBV7-2
J: TRBJ2-2
CDR3: CASSGGRPTGELFF

V: TRBV14
J: TRBJ1-2
CDR3: CASSQDPGFGYTF

V: TRBV27
J: TRBJ2-2
CDR3: CASSLSSGWELFF

V: TRBV12-5
J: TRBJ1-2
CDR3: CASGFGDRFVSNYGYTF

V: TRBV7-9
J: TRBJ2-3
CDR3: CASSLRLAGDTQYF

V: TRBV19
J: TRBJ2-3
CDR3: CASSIEGDTTDTQYF

V: TRBV20-1
J: TRBJ1-1
CDR3: CSARDQGDTEAFF

V: TRBV4-1
J: TRBJ2-2
CDR3: CASSQDFSGTGELFF

V: TRBV5-6
J: TRBJ2-7
CDR3: CASSLTRAYEQYF

V: TRBV5-6
J: TRBJ2-2
CDR3: CASSRPQGRTGELFF

V: TRBV20-1
J: TRBJ2-1
CDR3: CSATDRRSNEQFF

V: TRBV12-3/TRBV12-4
J: TRBJ2-7
CDR3: CASSFTGPSYEQYF

V: TRBV11-2
J: TRBJ2-1
CDR3: CASSFDSLGLAGLNEQFF

V: TRBV2
J: TRBJ2-3
CDR3: CASTVFPDTQYF

V: TRBV25-1
J: TRBJ2-2
CDR3: CASHRGANTGELFF

V: TRBV7-3
J: TRBJ2-1
CDR3: CASSKGTGQYNEQFF

V: TRBV2
J: TRBJ1-4
CDR3: CASAAGWGGTLATNEKLFF

V: TRBV2
J: TRBJ2-1
CDR3: CASRTSGAWGQFF

V: TRBV29-1
J: TRBJ1-2
CDR3: CSVSPLGAGGGYTF

V: TRBV14
J: TRBJ2-3
CDR3: CASSQEWNRLGTDTQYF

V: TRBV12-3/TRBV12-4
J: TRBJ2-3
CDR3: CASSRGQKMNTDTQYF

V: TRBV14
J: TRBJ2-5
CDR3: CASSLQGRRETQYF

V: TRBV15
J: TRBJ2-7
CDR3: CATSRGNWQGGHEQYF

V: TRBV9
J: TRBJ1-2
CDR3: CASSTQTGVYGYTF

V: TRBV2
J: TRBJ2-3
CDR3: CANLQDTQYF

V: TRBV4-1
J: TRBJ1-2
CDR3: CASSLPSTGNYGYTF

V: TRBV27
J: TRBJ2-3
CDR3: CASSLRDPRASTDTQYF

V: TRBV12-3/TRBV12-4
J: TRBJ1-1
CDR3: CASNPTGGTEAFF

V: TRBV11-2
J: TRBJ1-2
CDR3: CASSLERVGGYTF